A single count supports the clone carrying this T cell receptor (beta chain). Its matching antigen is unknown. This entry comes from a study of OX40 agonist ivuxolimab in advanced cancers. Study-wide context: Cancers in dose escalation were hepatocellular, melanoma, renal cell and head and neck.

Assay used: immunoSEQ multiplex PCR; TCRdb lists only in-frame clones, some missing. This table has tens of thousands of clones, 80% to 85% appearing once. Whole-study findings and limits: More expanded clones were found, on average, in CD8+ than in CD4+ T cells.

V lost 3 bases, J lost 5 bases, and 7 bases stayed unmatched. The CDR3 sequence is 14 residues long. Germline CDR1 and CDR2: LNHDA and SQIVND (reference sequence). A history of autoimmune disease or systemic immunosuppression excluded patients. The source of this sequence is an adult with an advanced solid tumor such as melanoma, head and neck, liver or kidney cancer. This chain uses TRBV19 with TRBJ2-7, with 7 bases aligning to TRBD2. The sample here was CD4+ or CD8+ T cells sorted from blood, taken in a trial of the OX40 agonist ivuxolimab. The DNA of the CDR3 is TGTGCCAGTAGTATGATGGCGGGAGCAAACGAGCAGTACTTC. Translated, it gives CASSMMAGANEQYF.